Listed below are T cell receptor beta chains from one sample, sequenced in a study of type 1 regulatory T cells. No antigen has been assigned to these receptors. Each CDR3 protein is one row after TCRdb ran MiXCR on the reads. Altogether tens of thousands of distinct CDR3 sequences are present, more than 9% being singletons, with the ten largest covering 7% to 9%. The sequenced material came from cultured non-Tr1 T cells, either the whole culture or a sorted T cell fraction (not recorded which). The origin of the receptors is a human donor in good health. Each CDR3 is given with its conserved first and last residue. Fields, in order: V gene, D gene, clone size, J gene, CDR3 DNA, CDR3 protein. D genes are given only for firm matches. Clone size is not always given. Where it is, it says once, few, many or a class for expanded clones.

TRBV10-3	TRBD2	many	TRBJ2-3	TGTGCCATCAGTGGAGGCGGGAGCCCAGATACGCAGTATTTT	CAISGGGSPDTQYF
TRBV20-1	-	many	TRBJ1-4	TGCAGTGCCCTTTGGTCACCGGCTAATGAAAAACTGTTTTTT	CSALWSPANEKLFF
TRBV11-2	TRBD1	many	TRBJ2-3	TGTGCCAGCAGCTTAGGCTGGCGGACAGGGATACCAGATACGCAGTATTTT	CASSLGWRTGIPDTQYF
TRBV18	TRBD2	-	TRBJ2-3	TGCGCCAGCTCCGCACAAAGCGGGAGCGGCACAGATACGCAGTATTTT	CASSAQSGSGTDTQYF
TRBV5-1	-	-	TRBJ2-4	TGCGCCAGCAGCTGGACCCCTAGTGGAACCAAAAACATTCAGTACTTC	CASSWTPSGTKNIQYF
TRBV5-1	-	-	TRBJ2-7	TGCGCCAGCAAGGTTGGAGGGTTCCCCTACGAGCAGTACTTC	CASKVGGFPYEQYF
TRBV5-1	-	many	TRBJ1-2	TGCGCCAGCAGCTTGGCCGGCAGGGTGGACGGCTACACCTTC	CASSLAGRVDGYTF
TRBV24-1	-	few	TRBJ2-1	TGTGCCACCAGTATGGCTAATGAGCAGTTCTTC	CATSMANEQFF
TRBV5-8	-	-	TRBJ1-1	TGTGCCAGCAGCGACCTGGCAGGGGCGACGGTCGCTTTCTTT	CASSDLAGATVAFF
TRBV20-1	-	-	TRBJ2-3	TGCAGTGCCCGTAGGGGTGCTAGCACAGATACGCAGTATTTT	CSARRGASTDTQYF
TRBV5-1	-	-	TRBJ1-1	TGCGCCAGCAAGCCTAGCGGGGGGCTGGGGCCTGAAGCTTTCTTT	CASKPSGGLGPEAFF
TRBV6-5	-	-	TRBJ2-7	TGTGCCAGCAGTTACTCAAAACAGGGCTCCTACGAGCAGTACTTC	CASSYSKQGSYEQYF
TRBV19	-	once	TRBJ1-1	TGTGCCAGTAGTTCGGAGACATACACTGAAGCTTTCTTT	CASSSETYTEAFF
TRBV9	-	many	TRBJ1-5	TGTGCCAGCGGACCTTTTGGGAATCAGCCCCAGCATTTT	CASGPFGNQPQHF
TRBV5-4	-	-	TRBJ2-5	TGTGCCAGCAGCTTGGACTTGGGCGAGACCCAGTACTTC	CASSLDLGETQYF